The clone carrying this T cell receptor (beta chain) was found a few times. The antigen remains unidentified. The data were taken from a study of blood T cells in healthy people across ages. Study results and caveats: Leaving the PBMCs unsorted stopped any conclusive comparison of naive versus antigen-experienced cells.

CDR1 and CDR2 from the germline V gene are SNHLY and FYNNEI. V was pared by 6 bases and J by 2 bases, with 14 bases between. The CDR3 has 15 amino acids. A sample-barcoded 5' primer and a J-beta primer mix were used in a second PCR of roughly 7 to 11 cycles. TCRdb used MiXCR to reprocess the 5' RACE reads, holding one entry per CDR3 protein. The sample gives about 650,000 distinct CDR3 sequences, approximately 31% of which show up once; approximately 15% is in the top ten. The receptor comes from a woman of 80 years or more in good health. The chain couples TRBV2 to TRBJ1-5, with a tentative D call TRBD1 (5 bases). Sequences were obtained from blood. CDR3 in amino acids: CASRDQGTRNQPQHF. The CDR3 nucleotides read TGTGCCAGCAGAGACCAGGGAACCCGCAATCAGCCCCAGCATTTT.